Below, 30 T cell receptor beta chains from the same sample are listed, as sequenced in a study of T cell responses to AZD1222 COVID-19 vaccine. Sequencing used immunoSEQ multiplex PCR; TCRdb keeps in-frame clones, though not all of them. In the table there are 150,000 to 200,000 clones, around 94% of which are singletons. The sample here was peripheral blood, taken on day 0 of AZD1222 vaccination. The source of these receptors is an adult in good health.

In this sample, this clone turned up once. The genes are TRBV28 and TRBJ1-5; no clear D gene. Germline V gene sequence: CDR1 MDHEN, CDR2 SYDVKM. The V and J ends lost 6 bases and 0 bases respectively, with 9 bases between them. The CDR3 runs 14 residues. The CDR3 DNA is TGTGCCAGCAGGTTGAGGAATAGCAATCAGCCCCAGCATTTT. This gives the protein CASRLRNSNQPQHF.

The genes are TRBV13 and TRBJ1-3; TRBD1 is a possible D gene (5 bases). Germline V gene sequence: CDR1 PRHDT, CDR2 FYEKMQ (reference sequence). Trimming pared 5 bases from V and 2 bases from J, leaving 16 bases between. The CDR3 consists of 16 residues. The CDR3, as DNA: TGTGCCAGCAGCCTGGGACCGGCCGGTGCTGGAAACACCATATATTTT. Amino acid sequence: CASSLGPAGAGNTIYF.

The V and J genes are TRBV6-5 and TRBJ1-1; 8 bases are a match to TRBD1. The CDR3 runs to 15 residues. Germline V lookup: CDR1 MNHEY, CDR2 SVGAGI. V shed 4 bases and J 2 bases; nucleotides not matched to a gene: 6. The DNA of the CDR3 is TGTGCCAGCAGTTCGAGGACAGGGACCAACACTGAAGCTTTCTTT. It codes for CASSSRTGTNTEAFF.

This chain uses TRBV12-3 or TRBV12-4 with TRBJ2-1, with D perhaps matching TRBD2 (6 bases). CDR3 length: 13 residues. The V gene lost 5 bases and the J gene lost 6 bases, with 11 bases spanning the gap. The CDR3 nucleotides read TGTGCCAGCAGTAACATAGCGGCCAATGAGCAGTTCTTC. Translated: CASSNIAANEQFF.

The chain combines TRBV12-3 or TRBV12-4 with TRBJ1-1; D perhaps matches TRBD1 (5 bases). The V end lost 9 bases, the J end lost 8 bases, and 16 bases lay between the germline ends. The CDR3 is 12 residues long. Written as DNA, the CDR3 is TGTGCCAGTCACGGGACGGTCCACGAAGCTTTCTTT. Amino acid sequence: CASHGTVHEAFF.

The J gene is TRBJ1-1, the V gene TRBV30, with unresolved D. The germline V gene encodes CDR1 GTSNPN and CDR2 SVGIG (reference sequence). The CDR3 spans 12 residues. Trimming cost V 4 bases and J 4 bases, with 10 bases left between them. The CDR3 sequence is CAWKRGGTEAFF. DNA for the CDR3: TGTGCCTGGAAGCGGGGAGGCACTGAAGCTTTCTTT.

The V call is TRBV9, the J call TRBJ1-1, with 9 bases that match TRBD1. V shed 3 bases, J shed 1 base, and the junction held 4 bases outside the gene matches. The CDR3 extends over 15 amino acids. Germline CDR1 reads SGDLS; CDR2 reads YYNGEE. The CDR3 sequence: CASSATGQGNTEAFF. Here the CDR3 DNA reads TGTGCCAGCAGCGCTACGGGACAGGGGAACACTGAAGCTTTCTTT.

The J gene is TRBJ2-1, the V gene TRBV11-2; D gene ambiguous. Germline CDR1 SGHAT, CDR2 FQNNGV. V lost 5 bases and J 12 bases, leaving 14 bases between the germline ends. This CDR3 has 12 amino acids. The CDR3 is CASSRLASRQFF. The CDR3 bases are TGTGCCAGCAGCCGTCTGGCAAGTCGGCAGTTCTTC.

This chain joins TRBV18 and TRBJ1-1; no definite D call. Germline V gene sequence: CDR1 KGHSH, CDR2 LQKENI. The CDR3 is 16 residues long. Trimming cost V 3 bases and J 4 bases, with 18 bases left between them. CDR3 in DNA: TGTGCCAGCTCACCTCCAAGCGGGAGGGCGGCCACTGAAGCTTTCTTT. As protein: CASSPPSGRAATEAFF.

The rearrangement uses TRBV14 and TRBJ1-1; TRBD1 matches at 12 bases. This CDR3 spans 17 amino acids. J was trimmed by 3 bases and V by 3 bases; bases with no gene match: 8. The V gene's germline CDR1 is SGHDN and CDR2 FVKESK. As DNA, the CDR3 is TGTGCCAGCAGCCACTTGGGACAGGGGGCGTTTTACACTGAAGCTTTCTTT. Protein: CASSHLGQGAFYTEAFF.

This chain links TRBV7-2 with TRBJ2-5; D remains unclear. V lost 5 bases, J lost 1 base, and 11 bases lay in between. Germline V gene lookup returns CDR1 SGHTA and CDR2 FQGNSA. This CDR3 has 14 amino acids. CDR3 sequence: CASSLRRGQETQYF. The CDR3 nucleotides are TGTGCCAGCAGCCTAAGACGAGGCCAAGAGACCCAGTACTTC.

The chain uses TRBV13 and TRBJ1-1; D not certain. V shed 7 bases and J shed 3 bases, with 15 bases lying between them. The CDR3 length is 14 residues. CDR1 is PRHDT, CDR2 FYEKMQ, per germline (reference sequence). The CDR3 coding sequence is TGTGCCAGCACCAGAGGAGGGAGAGACACTGAAGCTTTCTTT. It yields the protein CASTRGGRDTEAFF.

The chain recombines TRBV19 with TRBJ1-5; 7 bases line up with TRBD1. The CDR3 has 15 amino acids. The trim removed 5 bases at V and 5 bases at J, leaving 9 bases unmatched. Germline CDR1 is LNHDA and CDR2 is SQIVND (reference sequence). CDR3 amino acids: CASSPLDRLDQPQHF. Written as DNA, the CDR3 is TGTGCCAGTAGTCCCTTGGACAGGCTGGATCAGCCCCAGCATTTT.

The rearrangement uses TRBV21-1 and TRBJ2-4; the D call in the table, TRBD2, was not verified against the DNA. TRBV21-1 is given as a pseudogene. The CDR3 is 13 residues long. This CDR3 reads CASRGGCRNIQYF. The CDR3, as DNA: TGTGCCAGCAGAGGAGGGTGTCGGAACATTCAGTACTTC.

This clone showed up just once. The chain has TRBV5-5 and TRBJ2-1; D is uncertain. The CDR3 consists of 14 residues. The V gene lost 1 base and the J gene lost 5 bases, with 10 bases spanning the gap. CDR1 and CDR2 (germline): SGHKS, YYEKEE (reference sequence). The CDR3 region is CASSLSPTHNEQFF. CDR3 coding DNA: TGTGCCAGCAGCTTGTCTCCTACCCACAATGAGCAGTTCTTC.

This chain joins TRBV19 and TRBJ1-1; 7 positions agree with TRBD1. The CDR3 runs 11 residues. The trim removed 6 bases at V and 7 bases at J, leaving 2 bases unmatched. CDR1 LNHDA and CDR2 SQIVND come from the germline V gene (reference sequence). The CDR3 loop reads CASRDRDEAFF. DNA of the CDR3: TGTGCCAGTAGAGACAGGGATGAAGCTTTCTTT.

The chain has TRBV15 and TRBJ1-2; D ambiguous. Germline-derived CDR1 and CDR2 are LNHNV and YYDKDF (reference sequence). The CDR3 totals 14 residues. Trimming removed 0 bases at V and 4 bases at J, with 9 bases between. The CDR3 region is CATSRDIQPYGYTF. In nucleotides, the CDR3 is TGTGCCACCAGCAGAGATATACAGCCCTATGGCTACACCTTC. Combining the CDR3 with reference TRBV15 and TRBJ1-2 gives the whole variable domain DAMVIQNPRYQVTQFGKPVTLSCSQTLNHNVMYWYQQKSSQAPKLLFHYYDKDFNNEADTPDNFQSRRPNTSFCFLDIRSPGLGDTAMYLCATSRDIQPYGYTFGSGTRLTVV.

The V gene is TRBV2, the J gene TRBJ2-5; D perhaps matches TRBD2 (6 bases). The CDR3 length is 13 residues. V was shortened by 8 bases and J by 5 bases, with 15 bases between the two germline ends. From germline, CDR1 is SNHLY and CDR2 FYNNEI. The CDR3: CASEFGGRETQYF. The CDR3 region has the DNA TGTGCCAGCGAGTTTGGGGGGAGGGAGACCCAGTACTTC.

The rearrangement links TRBV6-5 to TRBJ2-3, with TRBD1 identical over 9 bases. The CDR3 has 14 residues. V lost 11 bases, J lost 3 bases, and 9 bases stayed unmatched. Germline CDR1 is MNHEY and CDR2 is SVGAGI. The CDR3 region has the DNA TGTGCCGCACACAGGGGGCTCGTTACAGATACGCAGTATTTT. Residues: CAAHRGLVTDTQYF.

V usage is TRBV30 and J usage is TRBJ2-7; the D is unclear. V dropped 0 bases and J dropped 3 bases, with 9 bases sitting between them. The CDR3 spans 13 residues. CDR1 GTSNPN and CDR2 SVGIG come from the germline V gene (reference sequence). The CDR3 protein is CAWSVRPGYEQYF. DNA of the CDR3: TGTGCCTGGAGTGTACGTCCCGGCTACGAGCAGTACTTC.

This chain connects TRBV18 to TRBJ2-4; the match to TRBD1 covers 9 bases. The V gene end was trimmed by 2 bases and the J gene end by 7 bases; junction bases not matched to a gene: 6. CDR1 and CDR2 (germline): KGHSH, LQKENI. There are 15 residues in the CDR3. In DNA form, the CDR3 reads TGTGCCAGCTCACCAGCTCAAGACAGGGGGAACATTCAGTACTTC. It encodes CASSPAQDRGNIQYF.

V gene TRBV6-1 combines with J gene TRBJ1-4; D remains unclear. The CDR3 spans 15 residues. Germline assignment: CDR1 MNHNS and CDR2 SASEGT. Between the trimmed V and J ends, which lost 0 bases and 7 bases, there was a span of 12 bases. The CDR3 DNA is TGTGCCAGCAGTGAAGCGGCGTTAGTTCGTGAAAAACTGTTTTTT. Amino acids: CASSEAALVREKLFF.

The chain combines TRBV2 with TRBJ2-7; D call uncertain. The germline CDR1 and CDR2 sequences are SNHLY and FYNNEI. The CDR3 contains 11 residues. The V and J ends lost 4 bases and 4 bases respectively, with 5 bases between them. For the CDR3, the DNA is TGTGCCAGCAGTGTAACTTACGAGCAGTACTTC. Amino acid sequence: CASSVTYEQYF.

This chain joins TRBV6-5 and TRBJ1-5, with TRBD1 as a possible D gene (5 bases). Trimming cost V 8 bases and J 7 bases, with 15 bases left between them. The CDR3 runs to 13 residues. Germline V gives CDR1 MNHEY, CDR2 SVGAGI. CDR3 nucleotides: TGTGCCAGCGTCAGGGACGGGGACCAGCCCCAGCATTTT. Its translation is CASVRDGDQPQHF.

CDR3 region: CASGRLGAGELFF. Here the CDR3 DNA reads TGTGCCAGCGGCAGGTTAGGGGCCGGGGAGCTGTTTTTT. The gene calls are TRBV27 and TRBJ2-2; a weak D match, TRBD1 (5 bases). Trimming cost V 8 bases and J 6 bases, with 13 bases left between them. CDR1 and CDR2 from the germline V gene are MNHEY and SMNVEV (reference sequence). The CDR3 contains 13 residues.

CDR3 bases: TGTGCCATCAGTGAGTCGACGAGGAATGAGCAGTTCTTC. Translating it yields CAISESTRNEQFF. The genes are TRBV10-3 and TRBJ2-1; D unclear. V lost 0 bases and J lost 7, with 7 bases in between. CDR3 length: 13 amino acids. Germline CDR1 reads ENHRY; CDR2 reads SYGVKD.

CDR3 in amino acids: CASSLADHTASTEAFF. The CDR3 DNA reads TGCGCCAGCAGCTTGGCTGACCATACGGCTAGCACTGAAGCTTTCTTT. J is TRBJ1-1 and V is TRBV5-1; D not certain. Trimming cost V 0 bases and J 4 bases, with 16 bases left between them. The CDR3 runs 16 residues. The germline V gene encodes CDR1 SGHRS and CDR2 YFSETQ.

This clone appeared once. The chain has TRBV11-2 and TRBJ1-2; unclear D gene. This CDR3 comprises 14 residues. Germline-derived CDR1 and CDR2 are SGHAT and FQNNGV. V gave up 5 bases and J gave up 3 bases, with 13 bases separating them. CDR3 in amino acids: CASSPAFEDYGYTF. The DNA for the CDR3 is TGTGCCAGCAGCCCCGCCTTCGAGGACTATGGCTACACCTTC. The full variable domain, its missing parts supplied by reference TRBV11-2 and TRBJ1-2, is EAGVAQSPRYKIIEKRQSVAFWCNPISGHATLYWYQQILGQGPKLLIQFQNNGVVDDSQLPKDRFSAERLKGVDSTLKIQPAKLEDSAVYLCASSPAFEDYGYTFGSGTRLTVV.

V usage is TRBV20-1 and J usage is TRBJ1-1; maybe TRBD1 (5 bases). Germline V gene data show CDR1 as DFQATT and CDR2 as SNEGSKA (reference sequence). The V gene lost 3 bases and the J gene lost 11 bases, with 13 bases spanning the gap. This CDR3 comprises 11 residues. The chain's CDR3 is CSASAGSMAFF. CDR3 in DNA: TGCAGTGCTAGCGCAGGGTCGATGGCTTTCTTT.

V is TRBV19 and J is TRBJ2-3; 7 bases fit TRBD1. This CDR3 has 19 residues. CDR1 is LNHDA and CDR2 is SQIVND in the germline V gene (reference sequence). J was trimmed by 2 bases and V by 6 bases; bases with no gene match: 20. The CDR3 sequence: CASSLARGQRRGNTDTQYF. The CDR3 coding sequence is TGTGCCAGTAGCCTCGCGAGGGGCCAACGCAGGGGGAACACAGATACGCAGTATTTT.